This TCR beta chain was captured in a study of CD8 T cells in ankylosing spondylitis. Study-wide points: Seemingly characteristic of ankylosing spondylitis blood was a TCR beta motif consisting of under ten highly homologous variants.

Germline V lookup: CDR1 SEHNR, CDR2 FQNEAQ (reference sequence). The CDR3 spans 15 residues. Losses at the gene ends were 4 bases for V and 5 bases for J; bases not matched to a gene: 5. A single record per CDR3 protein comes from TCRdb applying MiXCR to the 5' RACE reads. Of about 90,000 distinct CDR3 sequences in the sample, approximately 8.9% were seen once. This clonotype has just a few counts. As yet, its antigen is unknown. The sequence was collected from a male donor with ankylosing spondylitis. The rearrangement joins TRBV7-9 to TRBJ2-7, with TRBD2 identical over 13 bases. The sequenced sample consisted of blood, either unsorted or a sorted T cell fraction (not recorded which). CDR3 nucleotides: TGTGCCAGCAGCTCTAGGACTAGCGGGAGTCACGAGCAGTACTTC. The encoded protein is CASSSRTSGSHEQYF.